The clone carrying this T cell receptor (beta chain) was seen more than once but under ten times. Its antigen is currently unknown. This CDR3 has 16 amino acids. The germline V gene encodes CDR1 SGDLS and CDR2 YYNGEE. Trimming shortened V by 4 bases and J by 4 bases, and 20 bases separated the two germline ends. The sample is drawn from a study of blood T cell dynamics during melanoma immunotherapy. As for the study in general: First-line therapy was either pembrolizumab or nivolumab with ipilimumab for metastatic melanoma.

DNA loading was fixed at 350 ng for all bulk PBMC samples. The data were produced by immunoSEQ multiplex PCR, yet TCRdb's version contains in-frame clones alone and is incomplete. The data show about 28,000 clones, around 80% seen once. Study outcomes and limitations: Whether repertoire-driving clones were melanoma-specific could not be determined.

Time point denoted: week 3, after first cycle of checkpoint inhibitor. Patients had no prior systemic cancer treatment, immunosuppressants or other active cancers. The V and J genes are TRBV9 and TRBJ1-2; the D gene is possibly TRBD1 (6 bases). The receptor comes from a human donor with melanoma. The sequences come from blood, collected from a patient treated with checkpoint blockade. Here the CDR3 DNA reads TGTGCCAGCAGCCCCCTAGGTCCGGGGGCTGGCTATGGCTACACCTTC. Translating gives CASSPLGPGAGYGYTF.